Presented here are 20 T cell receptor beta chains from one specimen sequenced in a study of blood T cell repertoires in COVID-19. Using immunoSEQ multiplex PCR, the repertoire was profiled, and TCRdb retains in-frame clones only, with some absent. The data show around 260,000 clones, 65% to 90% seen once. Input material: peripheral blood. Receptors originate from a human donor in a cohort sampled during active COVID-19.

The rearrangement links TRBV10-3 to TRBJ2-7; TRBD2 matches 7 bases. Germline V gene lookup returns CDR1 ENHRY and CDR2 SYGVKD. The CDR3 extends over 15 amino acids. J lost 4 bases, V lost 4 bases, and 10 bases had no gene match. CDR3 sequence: CAISGDAAGVYEQYF. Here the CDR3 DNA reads TGTGCCATCAGTGGGGACGCTGCGGGAGTTTACGAGCAGTACTTC.

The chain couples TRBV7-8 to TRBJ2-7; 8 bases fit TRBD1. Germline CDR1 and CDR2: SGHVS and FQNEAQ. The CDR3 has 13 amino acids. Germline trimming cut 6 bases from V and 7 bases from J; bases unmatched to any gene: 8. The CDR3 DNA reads TGTGCCAGCAGATCGGACAGGGTCGGGGAGCAGTACTTC. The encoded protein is CASRSDRVGEQYF.

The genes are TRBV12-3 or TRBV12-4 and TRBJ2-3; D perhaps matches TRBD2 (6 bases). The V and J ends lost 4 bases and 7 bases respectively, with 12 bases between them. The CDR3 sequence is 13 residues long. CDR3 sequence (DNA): TGTGCCAGCAGTTCACCGGGACTCAATACGCAGTATTTT. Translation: CASSSPGLNTQYF.

CDR3 DNA sequence: TGTGCCACCAGTGACCGGGGCCGGGGGGCGGGGGAGACCCAGTACTTC. Protein sequence: CATSDRGRGAGETQYF. The rearrangement uses TRBV24-1 and TRBJ2-5; D perhaps matches TRBD2 (7 bases). Germline V gene lookup returns CDR1 KGHDR and CDR2 SFDVKD. This CDR3 contains 16 residues. The V end lost 4 bases, the J end lost 5 bases, and 19 bases lay between the germline ends.

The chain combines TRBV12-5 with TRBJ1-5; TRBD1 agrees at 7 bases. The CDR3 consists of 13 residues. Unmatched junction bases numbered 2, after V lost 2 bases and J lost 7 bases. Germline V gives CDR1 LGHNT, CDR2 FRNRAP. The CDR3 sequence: CASGLMTGQPQHF. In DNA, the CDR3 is TGTGCTAGTGGTTTGATGACAGGGCAGCCCCAGCATTTT.

CDR3 DNA sequence: TGTGCCAGTTCCGGGGGCTATGGCTACACCTTC. Its translation is CASSGGYGYTF. The chain couples TRBV12-3 or TRBV12-4 to TRBJ1-2; D perhaps matches TRBD1 (5 bases). The CDR3 consists of 11 residues. V was shortened by 9 bases and J by 4 bases, with 9 bases between the two germline ends.

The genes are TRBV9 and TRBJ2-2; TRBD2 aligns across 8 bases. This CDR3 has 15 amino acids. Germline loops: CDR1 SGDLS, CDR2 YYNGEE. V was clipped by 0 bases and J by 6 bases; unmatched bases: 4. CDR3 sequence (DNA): TGTGCCAGCAGCGTAGTTGCGGGAGGAGCCGGGGAGCTGTTTTTT. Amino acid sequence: CASSVVAGGAGELFF.

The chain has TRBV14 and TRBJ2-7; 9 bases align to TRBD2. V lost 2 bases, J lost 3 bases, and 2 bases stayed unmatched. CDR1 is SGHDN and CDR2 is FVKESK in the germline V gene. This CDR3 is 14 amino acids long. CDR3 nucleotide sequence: TGTGCCAGCAGCCAAACTAGCGGGCACTACGAGCAGTACTTC. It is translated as CASSQTSGHYEQYF.

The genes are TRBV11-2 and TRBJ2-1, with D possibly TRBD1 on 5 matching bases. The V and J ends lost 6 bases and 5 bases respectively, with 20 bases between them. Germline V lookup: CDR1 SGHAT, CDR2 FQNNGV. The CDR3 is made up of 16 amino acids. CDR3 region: CASRGVRLTRHNEQFF. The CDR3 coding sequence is TGTGCCAGCAGAGGGGTAAGGCTAACCCGGCACAATGAGCAGTTCTTC.

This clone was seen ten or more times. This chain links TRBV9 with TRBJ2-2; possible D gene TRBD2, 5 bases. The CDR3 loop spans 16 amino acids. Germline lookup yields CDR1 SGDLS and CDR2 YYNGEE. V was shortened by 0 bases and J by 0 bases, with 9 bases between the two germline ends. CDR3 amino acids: CASSVGGASNTGELFF. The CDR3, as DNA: TGTGCCAGCAGCGTAGGGGGAGCGTCGAACACCGGGGAGCTGTTTTTT.

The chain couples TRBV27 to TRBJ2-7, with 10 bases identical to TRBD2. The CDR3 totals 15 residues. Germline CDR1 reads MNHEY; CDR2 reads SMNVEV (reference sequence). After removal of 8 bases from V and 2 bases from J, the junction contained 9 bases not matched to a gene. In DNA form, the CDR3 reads TGTGCCAGCGGGACAGGACTAGCGGTTGCCTACGAGCAGTACTTC. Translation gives CASGTGLAVAYEQYF.

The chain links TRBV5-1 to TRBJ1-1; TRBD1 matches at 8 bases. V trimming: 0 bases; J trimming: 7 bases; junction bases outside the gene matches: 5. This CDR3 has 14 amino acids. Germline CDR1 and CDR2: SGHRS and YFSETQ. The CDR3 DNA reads TGCGCCAGCAGCTTGGCCAGGGGGCAGAATGAAGCTTTCTTT. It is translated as CASSLARGQNEAFF.

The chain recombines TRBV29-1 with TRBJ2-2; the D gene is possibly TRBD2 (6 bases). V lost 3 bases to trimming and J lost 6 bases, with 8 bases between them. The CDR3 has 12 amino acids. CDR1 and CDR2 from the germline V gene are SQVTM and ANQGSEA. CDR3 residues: CSVDPGAGELFF. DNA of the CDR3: TGCAGCGTTGATCCGGGAGCCGGGGAGCTGTTTTTT.

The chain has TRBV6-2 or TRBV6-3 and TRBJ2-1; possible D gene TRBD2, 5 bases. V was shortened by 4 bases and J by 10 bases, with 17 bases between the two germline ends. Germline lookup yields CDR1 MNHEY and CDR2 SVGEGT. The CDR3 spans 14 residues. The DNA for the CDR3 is TGTGCCAGCAGTTCTGGACTCGGCCGGAGGGAGCAGTTCTTC. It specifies CASSSGLGRREQFF.

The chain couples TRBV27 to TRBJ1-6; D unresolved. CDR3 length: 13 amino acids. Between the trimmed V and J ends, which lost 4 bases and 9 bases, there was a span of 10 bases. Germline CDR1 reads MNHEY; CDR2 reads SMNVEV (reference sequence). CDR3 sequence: CASSSPGSSPLHF. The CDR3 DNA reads TGTGCCAGCAGTTCCCCGGGGAGTTCACCCCTCCACTTT.

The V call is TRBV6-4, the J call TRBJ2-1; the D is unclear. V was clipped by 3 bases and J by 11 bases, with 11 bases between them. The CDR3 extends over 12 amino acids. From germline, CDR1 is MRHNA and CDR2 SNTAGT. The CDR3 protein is CASSDRFLKQFF. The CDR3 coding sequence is TGTGCCAGCAGTGATCGTTTTTTAAAGCAGTTCTTC.

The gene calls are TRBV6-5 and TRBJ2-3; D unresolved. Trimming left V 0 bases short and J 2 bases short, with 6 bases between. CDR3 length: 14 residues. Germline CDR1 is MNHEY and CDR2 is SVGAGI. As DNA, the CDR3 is TGTGCCAGCAGTTACTCATCCCTCACAGATACGCAGTATTTT. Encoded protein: CASSYSSLTDTQYF.

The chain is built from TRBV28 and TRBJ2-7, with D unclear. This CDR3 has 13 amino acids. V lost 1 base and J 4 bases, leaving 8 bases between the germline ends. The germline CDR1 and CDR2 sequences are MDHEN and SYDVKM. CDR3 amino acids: CASSLLSGYEQYF. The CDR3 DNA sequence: TGTGCCAGCAGTTTATTATCAGGTTACGAGCAGTACTTC.

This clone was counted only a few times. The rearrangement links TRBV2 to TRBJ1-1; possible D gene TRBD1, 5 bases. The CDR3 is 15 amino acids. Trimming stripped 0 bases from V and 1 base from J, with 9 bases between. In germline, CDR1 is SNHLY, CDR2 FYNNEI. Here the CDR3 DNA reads TGTGCCAGCAGTGAAGCGCGGGGACCGAACACTGAAGCTTTCTTT. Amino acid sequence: CASSEARGPNTEAFF. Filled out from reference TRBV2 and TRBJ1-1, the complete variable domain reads EPEVTQTPSHQVTQMGQEVILRCVPISNHLYFYWYRQILGQKVEFLVSFYNNEISEKSEIFDDQFSVERPDGSNFTLKIRSTKLEDSAMYFCASSEARGPNTEAFFGQGTRLTVV.

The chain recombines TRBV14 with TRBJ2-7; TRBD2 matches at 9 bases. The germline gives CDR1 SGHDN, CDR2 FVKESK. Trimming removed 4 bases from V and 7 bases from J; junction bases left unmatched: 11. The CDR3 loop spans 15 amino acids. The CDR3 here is CASSLLTSGPLEQYF. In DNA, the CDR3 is TGTGCCAGCAGCCTACTCACTAGCGGGCCTCTAGAGCAGTACTTC.